This entry concerns a single T cell receptor (beta chain). Original analysis: Estimates of nucleated cell counts were drawn from the amplification of reference gene primers. Produced via immunoSEQ multiplex PCR; TCRdb's table is partial and in-frame only. V and J calls plus clone size are reproduced from that table; the DNA served to infer D and trimming. The repertoire consists of approximately 90,000 clones, with 86% occurring once and the leading ten covering roughly a sixth. The sample comes from a study of blood T cell repertoires in COVID-19. Trimming removed 3 bases from V and 8 bases from J; junction bases left unmatched: 10. Germline values: CDR1 LNHDA, CDR2 SQIVND (reference sequence). This CDR3 region has 15 residues.

The specimen sequenced was peripheral blood. V gene TRBV19 combines with J gene TRBJ1-5, with 7 bases that match TRBD1. The TCR sequence derives from a woman of 80 years or more with acute or convalescent COVID-19. For the CDR3, the DNA is TGTGCCAGTAGTATGCATAACAGGGGCGAAGAGCCCCAGCATTTT. This encodes CASSMHNRGEEPQHF.